These 18 T cell receptor beta chains were sequenced from one sample in a study of CD8+ T cells in alopecia areata. The treatment was: oral pan-JAK inhibitor, 5-10 mg twice daily. Extracted RNA was reverse transcribed into cDNA, the sequencing template. Assay: immunoSEQ multiplex PCR; the TCRdb copy retains only in-frame clones and omits some. The data contain some 190,000 clones, roughly 46% of them singletons. The sample in question was CD8+ T cells sorted from blood, obtained around week 52, from a patient treated with tofacitinib. These receptors came from a human donor with alopecia areata.

The rearrangement uses TRBV19 and TRBJ2-2; possibly TRBD2 for D (7 bases). CDR3 length: 15 amino acids. V was cut by 3 bases and J by 4 bases, with 12 bases left in between. Per germline, CDR1 LNHDA and CDR2 SQIVND (reference sequence). The CDR3 is CASSIRGASTGELFF. The DNA of the CDR3 is TGTGCCAGTAGTATCCGGGGGGCGAGCACCGGGGAGCTGTTTTTT.

The chain couples TRBV6-5 to TRBJ1-1; 7 bases are a match to TRBD1. The V gene end was trimmed by 6 bases and the J gene end by 3 bases; junction bases not matched to a gene: 10. This CDR3 contains 15 residues. Germline CDR1 and CDR2: MNHEY and SVGAGI. In nucleotides, the CDR3 is TGTGCCAGCAGCCCATTACAGGGGCCGTACACTGAAGCTTTCTTT. Amino acid sequence: CASSPLQGPYTEAFF.

This clone has more than one count but fewer than ten. The rearrangement joins TRBV5-6 to TRBJ1-5; D call uncertain. The germline V gene has CDR1 SGHDT and CDR2 YYEEEE. The CDR3 extends over 14 amino acids. V was pared by 1 base and J by 1 base, with 6 bases between. CDR3 sequence (DNA): TGTGCCAGCAGCTTGTGGTTCAGCAATCAGCCCCAGCATTTT. Its protein product is CASSLWFSNQPQHF.

The rearrangement joins TRBV9 to TRBJ2-7; the D is unclear. Germline CDR1 and CDR2: SGDLS and YYNGEE. The CDR3 spans 14 residues. Trimming took off 4 bases at V and 3 bases at J, with 14 bases between the two ends. CDR3 region: CASSPRPVGYEQYF. The CDR3 DNA follows: TGTGCCAGCAGCCCCCGGCCGGTGGGCTACGAGCAGTACTTC.

The chain has TRBV6-5 and TRBJ2-1, with D unresolved. This CDR3 has 16 residues. Looked up from germline, CDR1 is MNHEY and CDR2 is SVGAGI. Trimming removed 4 bases from V and 0 bases from J, with 13 bases in between. For the CDR3, the DNA is TGTGCCAGCAGTTCCCTTCCCAAGCTCTCCTACAATGAGCAGTTCTTC. It is translated as CASSSLPKLSYNEQFF.

This clone came up a few times. DNA of the CDR3: TGCGCCAGCGCACGCGCAAGTAATTCACCCCTCCACTTT. Encoded protein: CASARASNSPLHF. This rearrangement joins TRBV23-1 to TRBJ1-6, with D hard to call. TRBV23-1 is identified as an open reading frame with a role that is uncertain. V was pared by 8 bases and J by 6 bases, with 11 bases between. The CDR3 runs to 13 residues.

The chain employs TRBV15 and TRBJ2-1, with D perhaps being TRBD1 or TRBD2 (5 bases each). Germline CDR1 LNHNV, CDR2 YYDKDF (reference sequence). The CDR3 is 13 residues long. Trimming pared 3 bases from V and 5 bases from J, leaving 8 bases between. This CDR3 is CATSSRDDNEQFF. CDR3 nucleotides: TGTGCCACCAGCAGCCGGGACGACAATGAGCAGTTCTTC.

This chain joins TRBV7-9 and TRBJ1-1, with no clear D. The germline V and J ends were trimmed by 5 bases and 1 base, with 17 bases remaining between them. The CDR3 totals 16 residues. The V gene's germline CDR1 is SEHNR and CDR2 FQNEAQ (reference sequence). This CDR3 is CASSPVTLYRNTEAFF. The CDR3 DNA reads TGTGCCAGCAGCCCCGTAACCCTCTACAGGAACACTGAAGCTTTCTTT.

The rearrangement links TRBV30 to TRBJ2-1, with 8 bases aligning to TRBD2. From germline, CDR1 is GTSNPN and CDR2 SVGIG (reference sequence). The CDR3 runs to 12 residues. The junction had 5 bases not matched to a gene; V was cut back by 4 bases and J by 9 bases. CDR3 bases: TGTGCCTGGACTAGCGGGTCAATTGAGCAGTTCTTC. Translated, it gives CAWTSGSIEQFF.

CDR3 coding DNA: TGCAGCGTTGAAACCAATGAGCAGTTCTTC. Translation gives CSVETNEQFF. The rearrangement joins TRBV29-1 to TRBJ2-1; D not resolved. The CDR3 spans 10 residues. The germline V gene encodes CDR1 SQVTM and CDR2 ANQGSEA. The V gene lost 2 bases and the J gene lost 6 bases, with 2 bases spanning the gap.

The chain recombines TRBV13 with TRBJ1-2, with 8 positions matching TRBD1. Trimming removed 4 bases from V and 8 bases from J; junction bases left unmatched: 9. This CDR3 contains 14 residues. From germline, CDR1 is PRHDT and CDR2 FYEKMQ (reference sequence). The CDR3 region is CASSSSGTGAGYTF. The CDR3, as DNA: TGTGCCAGCAGCTCCTCCGGGACAGGTGCGGGCTACACCTTC.

The table lists this clone with a few counts. This chain joins TRBV10-3 and TRBJ1-1; D is unclear. The germline V gene has CDR1 ENHRY and CDR2 SYGVKD. With 0 bases removed from V and 10 bases from J, the gap between germline ends came to 15 bases. The CDR3 is 14 amino acids. CDR3 protein: CAISESGEMTRAFF. The CDR3 DNA is TGTGCCATCAGTGAGTCCGGGGAGATGACCCGAGCTTTCTTT.

The chain uses TRBV5-6 and TRBJ2-7, with 8 bases aligning to TRBD1. The CDR3 runs 14 residues. V trimming: 3 bases; J trimming: 9 bases; junction bases outside the gene matches: 11. Germline V lookup: CDR1 SGHDT, CDR2 YYEEEE. CDR3 loop: CASSSGTGVEGQYF. The CDR3 DNA reads as TGTGCCAGCAGCTCCGGGACAGGAGTCGAAGGGCAGTACTTC.

The chain joins TRBV6-5 to TRBJ1-6; D is unclear. With 7 bases removed from V and 7 bases from J, the gap between germline ends came to 11 bases. Per germline, CDR1 MNHEY and CDR2 SVGAGI. The CDR3 contains 13 residues. The CDR3 sequence: CASTPSLNSPLHF. The DNA for the CDR3 is TGTGCCAGCACCCCCTCGCTAAATTCACCCCTCCACTTT.

A few counts support this clone. The rearrangement links TRBV7-9 to TRBJ1-2, with 9 bases matching TRBD1. This CDR3 region has 16 residues. With 3 bases clipped from V and 5 bases from J, the junction kept 10 bases outside the gene matches. CDR1 and CDR2 (germline): SEHNR, FQNEAQ (reference sequence). The DNA of the CDR3 is TGTGCCAGCAGCTTCCCCCGACAGGGGGACATTTATGGCTACACCTTC. This gives the protein CASSFPRQGDIYGYTF.

The chain joins TRBV27 to TRBJ2-5; D not resolved. This CDR3 has 13 residues. Between the trimmed V and J ends, which lost 4 bases and 1 base, there was a span of 7 bases. Germline V lookup: CDR1 MNHEY, CDR2 SMNVEV (reference sequence). The CDR3 coding sequence is TGTGCCAGCAGTTCCAGCACCCAAGAGACCCAGTACTTC. This gives the protein CASSSSTQETQYF.

V is TRBV25-1 and J is TRBJ2-5; D is perhaps TRBD1 (5 bases). V lost 1 base to trimming and J lost 1 base, with 7 bases between them. This CDR3 is built from 14 residues. Looked up from germline, CDR1 is MGHDK and CDR2 is SYGVNS. The CDR3 DNA is TGTGCCAGCAGTGAATTTCAGGGCCAAGAGACCCAGTACTTC. Protein product: CASSEFQGQETQYF.

The chain is built from TRBV30 and TRBJ1-2; D ambiguous. CDR1 is GTSNPN and CDR2 is SVGIG in the germline V gene (reference sequence). The V gene lost 0 bases and the J gene lost 8 bases, with 19 bases spanning the gap. CDR3 length: 15 residues. The CDR3 is CAWSVPQPGGGGYTF. CDR3 in DNA: TGTGCCTGGAGTGTACCCCAACCGGGCGGAGGAGGCTACACCTTC.